This T cell receptor (beta chain) was obtained from a study of blood T cell repertoires in COVID-19. On the study more broadly: Samples representing acute and convalescent COVID-19 were sourced from the United States, Italy and Spain. From T cells, B-cell-depleted T cells, or PBMCs came the material, which was cDNA or gDNA.

Original processing notes: Amplified reference gene primers provided the basis for estimating nucleated cell counts. Assay: immunoSEQ multiplex PCR; the TCRdb copy retains only in-frame clones and omits some. The D gene and trimming were derived from the DNA, and the V and J assignments and clone size from that table. The data contain 91,000 or so clones, roughly four fifths of them singletons. CDR3 length: 16 residues. The ends lost 5 bases at V and 4 bases at J; junction bases unmatched: 10. Germline V CDR1 and CDR2: MGHDK, SYGVNS. The sample taken for sequencing was peripheral blood. The chain carries TRBV25-1 and TRBJ1-4; 7 bases align to TRBD1. This clonotype was sampled from a man aged 50 or older with active or convalescent COVID-19. DNA of the CDR3: TGTGCCAGCAGTTGGGGGGACAGCCCCTTTAATGAAAAACTGTTTTTT. This gives the protein CASSWGDSPFNEKLFF.